This passage covers 18 T cell receptor beta chains from one sample sequenced in a study of T cells after yellow fever vaccination. TCRdb redid the calling of the 5' RACE reads with MiXCR, one entry per CDR3 protein. The profile shows under 300,000 distinct CDR3 sequences, 6.9% of them singletons. The sequences come from CD4+ T cells sorted from PBMCs, collected 15 days after the yellow fever booster vaccination. The receptors were gathered from a man between 25 and 39 years old who received the YFV17D yellow fever vaccine.

The CDR3, as DNA: TGTGCCAGCAGCGCCCACGGGGGCTATAATTCACCCCTCCACTTT. It translates to CASSAHGGYNSPLHF. The chain carries TRBV7-8 and TRBJ1-6, with a weak D call TRBD1 (5 bases). Germline CDR1 SGHVS, CDR2 FQNEAQ. The germline V and J ends were trimmed by 5 bases and 3 bases, with 11 bases remaining between them. The CDR3 extends over 15 amino acids. The entire variable domain, with the rest obtained from reference TRBV7-8 and TRBJ1-6, is as follows: GAGVSQSPRYKVAKRGQDVALRCDPISGHVSLFWYQQALGQGPEFLTYFQNEAQLDKSGLPSDRFFAERPEGSVSTLKIQRTQQEDSAVYLCASSAHGGYNSPLHFGNGTRLTVT.

This clonotype was seen a few times. The chain couples TRBV4-3 to TRBJ2-2; unclear D gene. Germline V CDR1 and CDR2: LGHNA, YSLEER. V lost 4 bases and J 5 bases, leaving 11 bases between the germline ends. The CDR3 length is 14 residues. CDR3 sequence: CASSPSSGTGELFF. CDR3 in DNA: TGCGCCAGCAGCCCATCCTCTGGGACCGGGGAGCTGTTTTTT.

This clonotype was observed a few times. The chain carries TRBV29-1 and TRBJ2-1; 7 bases are shared with TRBD1. Germline V gene lookup returns CDR1 SQVTM and CDR2 ANQGSEA. V trimming: 4 bases; J trimming: 2 bases; junction bases outside the gene matches: 17. The CDR3 length is 18 residues. The CDR3 sequence: CSVVKSWGRDRPYNEQFF. CDR3 nucleotide sequence: TGCAGCGTTGTAAAAAGCTGGGGCCGGGACAGACCCTACAATGAGCAGTTCTTC.

This chain joins TRBV5-4 and TRBJ2-1; 7 bases fit TRBD1. V gave up 0 bases and J gave up 11 bases; unmatched junction bases: 5. From germline, CDR1 is SGHNT and CDR2 YYREEE (reference sequence). The CDR3 is 13 residues long. CDR3 residues: CASSLVQGKQQFF. CDR3 bases: TGTGCCAGCAGCTTGGTACAGGGGAAGCAGCAGTTCTTC.

This clonotype was counted many times. The chain's CDR3 is CASTPQRPSQEFF. The CDR3 DNA is TGTGCCAGCACCCCCCAAAGACCCTCTCAAGAGTTCTTC. J is TRBJ2-1 and V is TRBV6-1; D unclear. The CDR3 runs 13 residues. The germline V gene has CDR1 MNHNS and CDR2 SASEGT. V was cut by 7 bases and J by 14 bases, with 21 bases left in between.

Turning to this clonotype: This sequence may be a read error, since a much larger clone differs from it by one base. CDR3 loop: CASSAGTSGHEQYF. In DNA, the CDR3 is TGCGCCAGCAGCGCCGGGACTAGCGGCCACGAGCAGTACTTC. The V call is TRBV5-1, the J call TRBJ2-7; 11 bases match TRBD2. The germline CDR1 and CDR2 sequences are SGHRS and YFSETQ. The V gene end was trimmed by 4 bases and the J gene end by 5 bases; junction bases not matched to a gene: 5. CDR3 length equals 14 residues.

The CDR3 nucleotides are TGTGCCAGCAGCTTATTAGGCGGGATGACCACCGGGGAGCTGTTTTTT. Its translation: CASSLLGGMTTGELFF. The chain is built from TRBV7-8 and TRBJ2-2, with D perhaps matching TRBD2 (6 bases). CDR1 is SGHVS and CDR2 is FQNEAQ in the germline V gene. Deletions cut 2 bases from V and 4 bases from J, with 14 bases between. This CDR3 spans 16 amino acids.

This clonotype was recorded a few times. This rearrangement joins TRBV29-1 to TRBJ2-2, with 8 bases identical to TRBD1. Germline V CDR1 and CDR2: SQVTM, ANQGSEA. The V segment lost 7 bases and the J segment 0 bases; nucleotides outside the gene matches: 7. CDR3 length: 15 residues. The CDR3 protein is CSARQGRANTGELFF. The CDR3 region has the DNA TGCAGCGCCCGACAGGGGCGTGCGAACACCGGGGAGCTGTTTTTT.

This clonotype was seen ten or more times. The genes are TRBV5-1 and TRBJ2-7; the D gene is possibly TRBD2 (6 bases). CDR1 SGHRS and CDR2 YFSETQ come from the germline V gene. The CDR3 sequence is 15 residues long. V was shortened by 0 bases and J by 3 bases, with 13 bases between the two germline ends. CDR3 coding DNA: TGCGCCAGCAGCTTGGGAGGTCAGGGAGGCTACGAGCAGTACTTC. Protein product: CASSLGGQGGYEQYF. The variable domain in full, completed from reference TRBV5-1 and TRBJ2-7, reads KAGVTQTPRYLIKTRGQQVTLSCSPISGHRSVSWYQQTPGQGLQFLFEYFSETQRNKGNFPGRFSGRQFSNSRSEMNVSTLELGDSALYLCASSLGGQGGYEQYFGPGTRLTVT.

This clonotype has a count of ten or more. V and J are TRBV12-3 or TRBV12-4 and TRBJ2-7, with D perhaps matching TRBD2 (6 bases). The CDR3 has 13 amino acids. Trimming stripped 5 bases from V and 3 bases from J, with 11 bases between. The CDR3 DNA follows: TGTGCCAGCAGTGGAGGGCCCGACTACGAGCAGTACTTC. The encoded protein is CASSGGPDYEQYF.

This chain uses TRBV7-9 with TRBJ2-1; 9 nucleotides agree with TRBD1. This CDR3 has 15 residues. Losses at the gene ends were 5 bases for V and 8 bases for J; bases not matched to a gene: 10. Germline values: CDR1 SEHNR, CDR2 FQNEAQ (reference sequence). The CDR3 DNA follows: TGTGCCAGCAGCCCCCCGAGGACAGGGGTTTATGAGCAGTTCTTC. Translated: CASSPPRTGVYEQFF.

CDR3 region: CASSLERTSTEQYF. Written as DNA, the CDR3 is TGTGCCAGCAGCTTGGAGCGGACATCAACCGAGCAGTACTTC. This chain connects TRBV5-4 to TRBJ2-7; D is possibly TRBD1 or TRBD2 (5 bases each). The CDR3 runs 14 residues. Between the trimmed V and J ends, which lost 0 bases and 6 bases, there was a span of 13 bases. CDR1 is SGHNT and CDR2 is YYREEE in the germline V gene (reference sequence).

Concerning this clonotype itself: Sequence at one end of the junction differs from germline and may be a read error. This chain connects TRBV20-1 to TRBJ2-7; 9 bases fit TRBD2. Germline assignment: CDR1 DFQATT and CDR2 SNEGSKA (reference sequence). This CDR3 is built from 16 residues. CDR3 in DNA: TGCTGTGCTCCCGGGGTAGCGGGAGTTACCCCCTACGAGCAGTACTTC. This codes for CCAPGVAGVTPYEQYF.

This clonotype was seen only a few times. The chain uses TRBV4-2 and TRBJ2-4; 9 bases map to TRBD1. Germline CDR1 LGHNA, CDR2 YNFKEQ. J lost 3 bases, V lost 1 base, and 13 bases had no gene match. This CDR3 has 19 residues. DNA of the CDR3: TGTGCCAGCAGCCAAGTAACAGGGGGCAGCAAAAATCACAAAAACATTCAGTACTTC. Translating it yields CASSQVTGGSKNHKNIQYF.

This clonotype was picked up a small number of times. The chain recombines TRBV11-2 with TRBJ2-2, with unresolved D. V gave up 6 bases and J gave up 2 bases, with 22 bases separating them. Germline V gene sequence: CDR1 SGHAT, CDR2 FQNNGV. The CDR3 consists of 18 residues. CDR3 sequence reads: CASSPRPRGVINTGELFF. DNA of the CDR3: TGTGCCAGCAGTCCTCGACCCCGCGGAGTCATAAACACCGGGGAGCTGTTTTTT.

This clonotype was observed many times. The V gene is TRBV6-5, the J gene TRBJ2-2, with TRBD2 identical over 8 bases. With 0 bases clipped from V and 4 bases from J, the junction kept 10 bases outside the gene matches. From germline, CDR1 is MNHEY and CDR2 SVGAGI. This CDR3 comprises 18 residues. The CDR3 nucleotides read TGTGCCAGCAGTTACTCGCCAGCGGGAGCCTCGGGCACCGGGGAGCTGTTTTTT. Translated: CASSYSPAGASGTGELFF.

The chain carries TRBV5-6 and TRBJ2-1, with 9 bases lining up with TRBD2. The ends lost 2 bases at V and 7 bases at J; junction bases unmatched: 13. The germline CDR1 and CDR2 sequences are SGHDT and YYEEEE. CDR3 size: 17 residues. This chain's CDR3 is CASSFIQTSGLTNEQFF. For the CDR3, the DNA is TGTGCCAGCAGCTTTATACAGACTAGCGGCCTTACAAATGAGCAGTTCTTC.

CDR3 residues: CASSPRGRAPYNEQFF. The CDR3 DNA reads TGTGCCAGTAGTCCCAGGGGCAGGGCGCCCTACAATGAGCAGTTCTTC. The chain carries TRBV19 and TRBJ2-1; TRBD1 is a possible D gene (6 bases). The length of the CDR3 is 16 residues. V lost 5 bases and J lost 2, with 16 bases in between. From germline, CDR1 is LNHDA and CDR2 SQIVND (reference sequence).